This T cell receptor (beta chain) appears in the sequencing data of a study of T cells in Graves' hyperthyroidism and ophthalmopathy. Study-level background: Peripheral blood was secured at the point of initial diagnosis, before any treatment.

As concerns this clonotype: The antigen remains undetermined. A much larger clone differs from this one at a single base, so this may be a read error.

Amplified regions were TCR beta CDR3 sequences from RNA transcripts. Researchers ran a first-round RT-PCR on the TCR CDR3 using the HTBI primer set. TCRdb called the multiplex PCR reads again in MiXCR, with one record for every CDR3 protein. The sample includes about 720,000 distinct CDR3 sequences, about 16% of them seen just once. The study based diagnoses on clinical symptoms, serum thyroxine and TRAb, thyroid ultrasound and orbital computed tomography. Extraction of PBMCs used more than 8.5 ml of fresh peripheral blood. Study-level points and caveats: Blood also held most thyroid clonotypes expanded beyond 0.001.

The clonotype comes from a man aged 18-30 years with Graves' hyperthyroidism. The sample was blood.

The CDR3 region has the DNA TGTGCCAGCGCGGGGGAGACCCAGTACTTC. This codes for CASAGETQYF. The V call is TRBV7-9, the J call TRBJ2-5; a weak D match, TRBD2 (6 bases). The CDR3 covers 10 residues. Per germline, CDR1 SEHNR and CDR2 FQNEAQ (reference sequence). V was shortened by 8 bases and J by 5 bases, with 6 bases between the two germline ends. Full variable domain (missing parts from reference TRBV7-9 and TRBJ2-5): DTGVSQNPRHKITKRGQNVTFRCDPISEHNRLYWYRQTLGQGPEFLTYFQNEAQLEKSRLLSDRFSAERPKGSFSTLEIQRTEQGDSAMYLCASAGETQYFGPGTRLLVL.